Listed below are T cell receptor beta chains from one sample, sequenced in a study of cytomegalovirus exposure and HLA in healthy donors. The protocol was immunoSEQ multiplex PCR, while the TCRdb copy is restricted to in-frame clones and leaves out a portion. The sample has approximately 64,000 clones, roughly 73% seen once; the top ten hold approximately 5.4%. The sequencing input was PBMCs. The receptors were sampled from a male donor in good health and CMV-seropositive. Each CDR3 is given with its conserved first and last residue. The D gene is left open where the match is weak. Size values are once, few and many counts, or a class for expanded clones, and some rows have none.

d_call	clone_size	j_call	v_call	cdr3_aa	cdr3_nt
TRBD1	-	TRBJ1-6	TRBV28	CASSQPDRNNSPLHF	TGTGCCAGCAGTCAACCGGACAGGAATAATTCACCCCTCCACTTT
TRBD1	-	TRBJ1-2	TRBV28	CASSLGTGIINGYTF	TGTGCCAGCAGTTTAGGGACAGGTATAATCAATGGCTACACCTTC
TRBD1	-	TRBJ1-2	TRBV7-9	CASSPGDRPGAVTF	TGTGCCAGCAGCCCCGGGGACAGGCCGGGGGCAGTCACCTTC
-	-	TRBJ2-1	TRBV4-2	CASSRLSRNEQFF	TGTGCCAGCAGCAGACTTAGCCGGAATGAGCAGTTCTTC
-	once	TRBJ2-5	TRBV2	CASSGTYHQETQYF	TGTGCCAGCAGTGGGACTTACCATCAAGAGACCCAGTACTTC
TRBD1	once	TRBJ2-3	TRBV11-3	CASSLAGTGGDAQYF	TGTGCCAGCAGCTTAGCTGGGACAGGGGGCGACGCGCAGTATTTT
TRBD1	once	TRBJ1-3	TRBV9	CASSVGGQGLGNTIYF	TGTGCCAGCAGCGTAGGGGGACAGGGCTTAGGAAACACCATATATTTT
TRBD1	-	TRBJ1-2	TRBV19	CASADRGNYGYTF	TGTGCCAGTGCGGACAGGGGGAACTATGGCTACACCTTC
-	-	TRBJ1-1	TRBV27	CASSSLLGSANTEAFF	TGTGCCAGCAGTTCGCTGCTTGGGAGTGCGAACACTGAAGCTTTCTTT
-	-	TRBJ2-5	TRBV7-8	CASSFSWRGSETQYF	TGTGCCAGCAGCTTTTCTTGGCGGGGTTCGGAGACCCAGTACTTC
-	-	TRBJ1-6	TRBV13	CASSLGYRGSYNSPLHF	TGTGCCAGCAGCTTAGGATATAGGGGCTCCTATAATTCACCCCTCCACTTT
-	-	TRBJ1-4	TRBV6-6	CASSYSNPQDAEKLFF	TGTGCCAGCAGTTACTCGAATCCACAGGACGCTGAAAAACTGTTTTTT
-	-	TRBJ2-7	TRBV19	CASSTGSSYEQYF	TGTGCCAGTAGCACAGGGTCTTCCTACGAGCAGTACTTC
TRBD2	-	TRBJ2-5	TRBV7-2	CASRKASGGEETQYF	TGTGCCAGCAGAAAGGCTAGCGGGGGGGAAGAGACCCAGTACTTC
TRBD1	-	TRBJ1-2	TRBV18	CASSPGTGSYYGYTF	TGTGCCAGCTCACCGGGGACAGGGAGTTACTATGGCTACACCTTC
-	-	TRBJ1-4	TRBV28	CASSFGGSGNEKLFF	TGTGCCAGCAGTTTTGGGGGGTCAGGTAATGAAAAACTGTTTTTT
TRBD1	-	TRBJ2-2	TRBV11-2	CASRRWGQETTGELFF	TGTGCCAGCAGGAGGTGGGGACAGGAGACTACCGGGGAGCTGTTTTTT
TRBD1	-	TRBJ2-3	TRBV5-6	CASSLGFRGDTQYF	TGTGCCAGCAGCTTGGGCTTCAGGGGGGATACGCAGTATTTT
-	-	TRBJ1-3	TRBV27	CASSLRSSGNTIYF	TGTGCCAGCAGTTTGAGGAGCTCTGGAAACACCATATATTTT
TRBD2	-	TRBJ2-3	TRBV5-1	CASSLDGDYTDTQYF	TGCGCCAGCAGCTTGGATGGGGACTACACAGATACGCAGTATTTT
-	-	TRBJ2-7	TRBV13	CASSLGSQGSYEQYF	TGTGCCAGCAGCTTAGGGTCCCAGGGGTCCTACGAGCAGTACTTC
TRBD2	-	TRBJ2-1	TRBV30	CAWNGLAGANEQFF	TGTGCCTGGAATGGACTAGCGGGGGCGAATGAGCAGTTCTTC
TRBD1	-	TRBJ2-2	TRBV2	CASSESGTDTGELFF	TGTGCCAGCAGTGAATCCGGGACAGACACCGGGGAGCTGTTTTTT
-	-	TRBJ1-6	TRBV5-4	CASSRDSNSPLHF	TGTGCCAGCAGCCGGGACTCTAATTCACCCCTCCACTTT
-	few	TRBJ1-1	TRBV19	CASRHDRQSEAFF	TGTGCCAGTAGGCACGATAGACAGTCTGAAGCTTTCTTT
TRBD1	-	TRBJ2-1	TRBV19	CASRQGLNEQFF	TGTGCCAGTCGACAGGGCTTGAATGAGCAGTTCTTC
-	-	TRBJ1-2	TRBV5-1	CASSLDTNYGYTF	TGCGCCAGCAGCCTCGACACAAACTATGGCTACACCTTC
TRBD1	-	TRBJ2-7	TRBV2	CASSEEEGGVGYEQYF	TGTGCCAGCAGCGAAGAGGAAGGGGGCGTAGGTTACGAGCAGTACTTC
-	-	TRBJ2-7	TRBV30	CAWGGYEQYF	TGTGCCTGGGGAGGATACGAGCAGTACTTC
-	-	TRBJ2-1	TRBV19	CASSIGQHYNEQFF	TGTGCCAGTAGTATAGGACAACATTACAATGAGCAGTTCTTC
TRBD2	-	TRBJ2-3	TRBV5-5	CASSFSGGTTDTQYF	TGTGCCAGCAGCTTCAGCGGGGGGACCACAGATACGCAGTATTTT
-	once	TRBJ1-4	TRBV6-6	CASSRYRVTSDEKLFF	TGTGCCAGCAGCCGGTACAGGGTTACGTCGGATGAAAAACTGTTTTTT
-	-	TRBJ1-4	TRBV5-1	CASSFQGGGEKLFF	TGCGCCAGCAGTTTCCAGGGAGGAGGTGAAAAACTGTTTTTT
-	-	TRBJ2-1	TRBV4-1	CASSQEWGSGEQFF	TGCGCCAGCAGCCAAGAATGGGGCTCCGGTGAGCAGTTCTTC
TRBD1	-	TRBJ2-5	TRBV19	CASTLGQGVGETQYF	TGTGCCAGTACGTTGGGACAGGGAGTTGGAGAGACCCAGTACTTC
TRBD1	-	TRBJ1-5	TRBV19	CASSIPDRGSNQPQHF	TGTGCCAGTAGTATCCCGGACAGGGGTAGCAATCAGCCCCAGCATTTT
TRBD1	few	TRBJ1-2	TRBV5-1	CASSLARDSHGYTF	TGCGCCAGCAGCTTGGCCCGGGACAGCCATGGCTACACCTTC
-	once	TRBJ2-5	TRBV6-5	CASSYGSAGIETQYF	TGTGCCAGCAGTTACGGGTCGGCGGGGATAGAGACCCAGTACTTC
TRBD1	-	TRBJ1-6	TRBV5-1	CASSKESLDRGSPLHF	TGCGCCAGCAGCAAGGAATCCCTAGACAGGGGATCACCCCTCCACTTT
-	-	TRBJ2-1	TRBV2	CASIGGYNEQFF	TGTGCCAGCATAGGGGGTTACAATGAGCAGTTCTTC
-	-	TRBJ1-2	TRBV6-5	CASSYSGQIYGYTF	TGTGCCAGCAGTTACTCTGGACAGATCTATGGCTACACCTTC
TRBD2	once	TRBJ2-1	TRBV27	CASSLVASGGARNNEQFF	TGTGCCAGCAGTTTAGTGGCTAGCGGGGGGGCTCGGAACAATGAGCAGTTCTTC
-	-	TRBJ2-7	TRBV2	CASSKSVRVHEQYF	TGTGCCAGCAGTAAGAGTGTGAGGGTCCACGAGCAGTACTTC
-	-	TRBJ2-5	TRBV5-1	CASSLGRGARDGQYF	TGCGCCAGCAGCTTGGGACGGGGAGCAAGAGACGGCCAGTACTTC
-	-	TRBJ1-1	TRBV30	CAWSVFGGHQNTEAFF	TGTGCCTGGAGTGTTTTCGGTGGGCACCAGAACACTGAAGCTTTCTTT
TRBD1	-	TRBJ2-7	TRBV4-1	CASSPTGQSYEQYF	TGCGCCAGCAGCCCGACGGGACAGTCCTACGAGCAGTACTTC
-	-	TRBJ2-2	TRBV30	CAWRVPVGELFF	TGTGCCTGGAGGGTCCCGGTCGGGGAGCTGTTTTTT
TRBD1	-	TRBJ1-1	TRBV11-3	CASSKGTGRTEAFF	TGTGCCAGCAGCAAGGGGACAGGGCGGACTGAAGCTTTCTTT
-	once	TRBJ2-1	TRBV7-3	CASSLIRQPYNEQFF	TGTGCCAGCAGCTTAATCCGACAGCCTTACAATGAGCAGTTCTTC
-	-	TRBJ1-6	TRBV5-4	CASIAVLSYNSPLHF	TGTGCCAGCATAGCAGTACTCTCCTATAATTCACCCCTCCACTTT
TRBD1	-	TRBJ2-7	TRBV5-1	CASSFRQGPYEQYF	TGCGCCAGCAGCTTCCGACAGGGACCCTACGAGCAGTACTTC
-	once	TRBJ2-5	TRBV7-6	CASSRDRTQETQYF	TGTGCCAGCAGCCGTGACAGAACTCAAGAGACCCAGTACTTC
-	-	TRBJ1-2	TRBV27	CASSYRDSKSGGYTF	TGTGCCAGCAGTTATCGGGACTCCAAATCGGGTGGCTACACCTTC
TRBD2	-	TRBJ2-5	TRBV13	CASSPPRGVYQETQYF	TGTGCCAGCAGCCCTCCGCGGGGGGTGTACCAAGAGACCCAGTACTTC
TRBD1	-	TRBJ2-3	TRBV7-2	CASSSMTGGVDTQYF	TGTGCCAGCAGCTCCATGACAGGGGGCGTAGATACGCAGTATTTT